A single sample gave rise to the 14 T cell receptor beta chains below, sequenced in a study of T-cell reconstitution after alpha-beta-depleted transplantation in children. Unique molecular identifiers featured in how the TCRbeta library was prepared. Via MiXCR, TCRdb re-called the PCR reads, giving one row per CDR3 protein. The repertoire holds about 220,000 distinct CDR3 sequences, with under 20% as singletons. Sequencing used PBMCs, mostly from graft donor cells, obtained 360 days after TCRalphabeta/CD19-depleted stem cell transplant. The receptors come from a male patient under 10 years old who had a stem cell transplant for acute lymphoblastic leukemia, so the T cells may come from the graft donor.

The chain recombines TRBV28 with TRBJ1-4; D not resolved. The V gene's germline CDR1 is MDHEN and CDR2 SYDVKM. V was trimmed by 6 bases and J by 3 bases, leaving 14 bases between them. The CDR3 runs to 15 residues. The CDR3 sequence is CASRVAVLANEKLFF. CDR3 bases: TGTGCCAGCAGAGTCGCGGTCTTGGCTAATGAAAAACTGTTTTTT.

This sequence joins TRBV13 and TRBJ2-1; D is perhaps TRBD1 (6 bases). Trimming pared 4 bases from V and 4 bases from J, leaving 17 bases between. This CDR3 spans 16 amino acids. Per the germline V gene, CDR1 is PRHDT and CDR2 is FYEKMQ (reference sequence). CDR3 region: CASSSIGTPEYNEQFF. In DNA, the CDR3 is TGTGCCAGCAGCTCCATCGGGACACCCGAATACAATGAGCAGTTCTTC.

This clonotype was detected a few times. The rearrangement joins TRBV10-2 to TRBJ2-2; TRBD2 aligns across 14 bases. Germline-derived CDR1 and CDR2 are WSHSY and SAAADI. CDR3 length: 16 amino acids. Losses at the gene ends were 6 bases for V and 7 bases for J; bases not matched to a gene: 7. Here the CDR3 reads CASRRGTSGGIGELFF. The CDR3 nucleotides are TGCGCCAGCAGGAGGGGGACTAGCGGGGGTATCGGGGAGCTGTTTTTT.

This chain connects TRBV5-1 to TRBJ2-1; tentative D call: TRBD2 (6 bases). The V gene's germline CDR1 is SGHRS and CDR2 YFSETQ. V lost 0 bases to trimming and J lost 7 bases, with 11 bases between them. This CDR3 is built from 14 residues. Written as DNA, the CDR3 is TGCGCCAGCAGCTTGGAAGGGAGGCAGAATGAGCAGTTCTTC. It codes for CASSLEGRQNEQFF.

This clonotype was counted between two and nine times. This chain links TRBV10-3 with TRBJ2-5; D is undetermined. Germline V gene lookup returns CDR1 ENHRY and CDR2 SYGVKD. The V and J ends lost 4 bases and 5 bases respectively, with 11 bases between them. The CDR3 is made up of 13 amino acids. The CDR3 DNA follows: TGTGCCATCAGTGTCGGGTCTGGGGAGACCCAGTACTTC. Its protein product is CAISVGSGETQYF.

The rearrangement links TRBV6-2 or TRBV6-3 to TRBJ2-1, with 8 positions matching TRBD2. Trimming took 4 bases from V and 8 from J; bases not matched to a gene: 13. This CDR3 region has 16 residues. Germline-derived CDR1 and CDR2 are MNHEY and SVGEGT. The CDR3 sequence is CASSSYREGLIHEQFF. The CDR3 DNA sequence: TGTGCCAGCAGTTCATACCGGGAGGGACTAATACATGAGCAGTTCTTC.

This clonotype was detected only a few times. The chain uses TRBV4-2 and TRBJ2-5; no clear D gene. Germline CDR1 and CDR2: LGHNA and YNFKEQ. CDR3 size: 15 residues. The V end lost 0 bases, the J end lost 2 bases, and 10 bases lay between the germline ends. CDR3 sequence reads: CASSQEWGRQETQYF. Here the CDR3 DNA reads TGTGCCAGCAGCCAAGAATGGGGTAGACAAGAGACCCAGTACTTC.

Many counts were recorded for this clonotype. The V and J genes are TRBV7-2 and TRBJ1-4; a weak D match, TRBD1 (5 bases). The CDR3 extends over 17 amino acids. Between the trimmed V and J ends, which lost 1 base and 4 bases, there was a span of 16 bases. Germline V gene lookup returns CDR1 SGHTA and CDR2 FQGNSA. The CDR3 nucleotides read TGTGCCAGCAGCTTAGGCCCCGGGGGGTATGGTAATGAAAAACTGTTTTTT. Protein product: CASSLGPGGYGNEKLFF.

This clonotype occurred once. The gene calls are TRBV5-1 and TRBJ1-2; weak D call: TRBD1 (5 bases). The CDR3 loop spans 15 amino acids. CDR1 is SGHRS, CDR2 YFSETQ, per germline. Trimming stripped 0 bases from V and 8 bases from J, with 17 bases between. The CDR3 coding sequence is TGCGCCAGCAGCTTGGATACTCAGGGCCTTGGGGGCTACACCTTC. Translating gives CASSLDTQGLGGYTF.

The CDR3 DNA is TGTGCCATCAGTTCGCGGGCGCCTTCCTCCTACGAGCAGTACTTC. It specifies CAISSRAPSSYEQYF. The chain employs TRBV10-3 and TRBJ2-7; TRBD2 might be the D (5 bases). This CDR3 is built from 15 residues. The germline V and J ends were trimmed by 5 bases and 0 bases, with 14 bases remaining between them. Germline V gives CDR1 ENHRY, CDR2 SYGVKD.

V gene TRBV27 combines with J gene TRBJ2-1, with 12 bases matching TRBD2. This CDR3 contains 19 residues. V was clipped by 5 bases and J by 0 bases; unmatched bases: 11. CDR1 MNHEY and CDR2 SMNVEV come from the germline V gene (reference sequence). CDR3 residues: CASSRRLAGDLYSYNEQFF. CDR3 nucleotides: TGTGCCAGCAGTCGCAGACTAGCGGGAGACCTTTACTCCTACAATGAGCAGTTCTTC.

This clonotype was picked up many times. The chain carries TRBV7-8 and TRBJ2-1; tentatively, D is TRBD2 (6 bases). Trimming removed 5 bases at V and 9 bases at J, with 17 bases between. Germline CDR1 SGHVS, CDR2 FQNEAQ. The CDR3 has 14 residues. This CDR3 is CASSAEGGRIEQFF. In DNA form, the CDR3 reads TGTGCCAGCAGCGCAGAGGGTGGGAGGATTGAGCAGTTCTTC.

This clonotype has just a few counts. This chain's CDR3 is CASSLGPSYTEAFF. CDR3 in DNA: TGCGCCAGCAGCTTGGGGCCCTCGTACACTGAAGCTTTCTTT. The chain combines TRBV5-1 with TRBJ1-1; D is unresolved. The CDR3 sequence is 14 residues long. Germline V lookup: CDR1 SGHRS, CDR2 YFSETQ. V shed 0 bases and J shed 3 bases, with 9 bases lying between them.

The rearrangement uses TRBV6-4 and TRBJ2-3; D may be TRBD2 (7 bases). Germline CDR1 MRHNA, CDR2 SNTAGT. CDR3 length equals 14 residues. V was clipped by 5 bases and J by 2 bases, with 11 bases between them. The CDR3 sequence: CASSPRGATDTQYF. The CDR3, as DNA: TGTGCCAGCAGTCCCCGGGGGGCCACAGATACGCAGTATTTT.